This TCR beta chain is drawn from a study of T cell clonality in common variable immunodeficiency. Germline trimming cut 7 bases from V and 1 base from J; bases unmatched to any gene: 4. CDR1 LNHDA and CDR2 SQIVND come from the germline V gene (reference sequence). CDR3 size: 14 residues. Using immunoSEQ multiplex PCR, the repertoire was profiled, and TCRdb retains in-frame clones only, with some absent. The sample spans several thousand clones; the ten largest clones claim around 3.8%. Points from the study as a whole: Reportedly, TCR beta sequences from common variable immunodeficiency showed fewer deletions and N-nucleotide insertions.

Points on this clone: Its target is unknown. The read comes to an end 3 residues before the CDR3 does, leaving the germline J gene to fill in the end.

Material for sequencing was peripheral blood mononuclear cells. The V gene is TRBV19, the J gene TRBJ2-3, with 8 bases fitting TRBD1. The TCR originated in a human donor with common variable immunodeficiency. The sequenced CDR3 bases are TGTGCCAGTAACCCGACAGGGGGCACAGATACG. Amino acid sequence: CASNPTGGTDT. The complete CDR3 reads CASNPTGGTDTQYF.